The source of this TCR beta chain is a study of T-cell memory formation after mild COVID-19. Across the whole study: Across donors, TCR clusters were largely donor specific. Study results and caveats: Memory from before infection featured some responding clones, which suggests cross-reactive memory joined. Clones shrinking from day 15 to 85 showed even CD4/CD8 mixes; later expanders tilted CD4+.

TCRalpha and TCRbeta libraries used 5'RACE with constant-segment primers and UMIs. Using its own MiXCR run on the 5' RACE reads, TCRdb lists one record per CDR3 protein. The sample has roughly 560,000 distinct CDR3 sequences, roughly 22% seen once; the top ten hold under 15%. This clonotype came up a few times. What it binds is unknown. CDR1 and CDR2 from the germline V gene are SGHRS and YFSETQ. This CDR3 contains 14 residues. Trimming cost V 5 bases and J 2 bases, with 10 bases left between them. The sequencing input was PBMCs or a T cell subset sorted from them (not recorded which). The chain links TRBV5-1 to TRBJ2-2; D tentatively reads TRBD1 or TRBD2 (5 bases each). This TCR was sampled from an adult woman who had mild COVID-19 (a few samples of this study predate the infection). Cell type and time point are not known. In DNA, the CDR3 is TGCGCCAGCAGAGACGGGGCAAACACCGGGGAGCTGTTTTTT. This gives the protein CASRDGANTGELFF.